The 5 T cell receptor beta chains in this list originate from one sample, sequenced in a study of shared clonotypes between healthy human individuals. Naivety among CD8 cells was defined by CD45RO negativity and positive CCR7 selection, thereby excluding terminally differentiated effector memory CD45RA+ cells. TCRdb's table, derived via immunoSEQ multiplex PCR, lists solely in-frame clones and lacks some. The top ten hold approximately 0.3% of the sample, which has around 580,000 clones, 95% to 98% seen once. The sequenced material came from naive CD8+ T cells sorted from blood. The receptors come from a man aged 25-45 years in good health.

CDR3 residues: CASSQPGGSYNEQFF. In nucleotides, the CDR3 is TGCGCCAGCAGCCAGCCAGGGGGTTCCTACAATGAGCAGTTCTTC. V and J are TRBV4-1 and TRBJ2-1; 7 nucleotides align to TRBD1. With V trimmed by 3 bases and J by 1 base, 3 bases remained unmatched. Germline loops: CDR1 MGHRA, CDR2 YSYEKL. The CDR3 sequence is 15 residues long.

The rearrangement links TRBV27 to TRBJ2-5; 7 bases map to TRBD1. V lost 3 bases and J lost 5; bases outside the gene matches: 6. This CDR3 region has 14 residues. CDR1 is MNHEY, CDR2 SMNVEV, per germline (reference sequence). The CDR3 DNA sequence: TGTGCCAGCAGTTTCATGACAGGGATGGAGACCCAGTACTTC. This sequence encodes CASSFMTGMETQYF.

The chain recombines TRBV19 with TRBJ1-3; D not resolved. This CDR3 is built from 15 residues. CDR1 is LNHDA and CDR2 is SQIVND in the germline V gene (reference sequence). V lost 4 bases and J 0 bases, leaving 10 bases between the germline ends. The CDR3 loop reads CASSTPWSSGNTIYF. For the CDR3, the DNA is TGTGCCAGTAGTACCCCGTGGAGCTCTGGAAACACCATATATTTT.

The rearrangement links TRBV13 to TRBJ2-6; TRBD1 agrees at 8 bases. CDR3 length equals 17 residues. Looked up from germline, CDR1 is PRHDT and CDR2 is FYEKMQ (reference sequence). V lost 7 bases, J lost 3 bases, and 11 bases stayed unmatched. The CDR3: CASTSGQGGYGANVLTF. The CDR3 DNA follows: TGTGCCAGCACCTCCGGACAGGGCGGTTATGGGGCCAACGTCCTGACTTTC.

This sequence joins TRBV4-3 and TRBJ2-1; 7 bases align to TRBD2. Germline CDR1 reads LGHNA; CDR2 reads YSLEER. V lost 0 bases, J lost 13 bases, and 3 bases stayed unmatched. This CDR3 contains 12 residues. The CDR3 here is CASSQDGLDQFF. CDR3 DNA sequence: TGCGCCAGCAGCCAAGATGGACTAGACCAGTTCTTC.